Detailed here is one TCR beta chain. No antigen is known for it. Here immunoSEQ multiplex PCR was the method, and the copy in TCRdb shows in-frame clones only, minus some. There are approximately 140,000 clones in the sample; 75% to 95% occur only once, and roughly 3.2% lies in the top ten. V dropped 1 base and J dropped 6 bases, with 12 bases sitting between them. CDR3 length equals 14 residues. Germline V gene sequence: CDR1 LGHDT, CDR2 YNNKEL (reference sequence). The data originate from a study of T cell responses to AZD1222 COVID-19 vaccine. Overall study findings and caveats: Reportedly, close to half of spike-specific TCRs are directed against unmutated variant regions. Spike-specific TCR breadth and depth grew following two AZD1222 doses.

The chain recombines TRBV3-1 (or the pseudogene TRBV3-2) with TRBJ1-2; D perhaps matches TRBD1 (5 bases). This specimen consisted of peripheral blood, obtained on day 0 of AZD1222 vaccination. The origin of this receptor is an adult in good health. Here the CDR3 DNA reads TGTGCCAGCAGCCAAGGTGGGGGACGACATGGCTACACCTTC. Translating gives CASSQGGGRHGYTF.